The 28 T cell receptor beta chains reported below all come from one sample, sequenced in a study of neurological immune-mediated disorders. A single record per CDR3 protein comes from TCRdb applying MiXCR to the 5' RACE reads. The table has about 50,000 distinct CDR3 sequences, about 4.2% seen once. What was sequenced was PBMCs. The source is a man aged 45 to 65 with multiple sclerosis.

This clonotype has a handful of counts. A much larger clone differs by one base, so this may be a read error. The chain's CDR3 is CSARVGNYYEQYF. The CDR3 bases are TGCAGTGCCCGAGTGGGAAACTACTACGAGCAGTACTTC. The genes are TRBV20-1 and TRBJ2-7; D is ambiguous. V was clipped by 6 bases and J by 3 bases, with 15 bases between them. Germline V gene data show CDR1 as DFQATT and CDR2 as SNEGSKA (reference sequence). There are 13 residues in the CDR3.

A few counts support this clonotype. The chain uses TRBV5-6 and TRBJ2-7; D might be TRBD2 (6 bases). The V end was cut by 3 bases, the J end by 3 bases, with 10 bases between. Germline values: CDR1 SGHDT, CDR2 YYEEEE. The CDR3 sequence is 13 residues long. Written as DNA, the CDR3 is TGTGCCAGCAGCTCACTAGCCGGCTACGAGCAGTACTTC. This sequence encodes CASSSLAGYEQYF.

This clonotype was counted many times. The V gene is TRBV7-3, the J gene TRBJ2-2, with 13 nucleotides matching TRBD2. CDR1 and CDR2 (germline): SGHTA, FQGTGA. The CDR3 sequence is 15 residues long. Germline trimming cut 5 bases from V and 6 bases from J; bases unmatched to any gene: 3. In DNA, the CDR3 is TGTGCCAGCAGCCCCGGACTAGCGGGAGCCGGGGAGCTGTTTTTT. Translation: CASSPGLAGAGELFF.

The gene calls are TRBV6-4 and TRBJ2-1; D gene unclear. CDR3 length: 14 amino acids. The ends were cut back, 4 bases at V and 2 bases at J, with 9 bases in the middle. CDR1 and CDR2 (germline): MRHNA, SNTAGT. The CDR3 nucleotides read TGTGCCAGCAGTGCTGACGCAGCCTACAATGAGCAGTTCTTC. This translates into CASSADAAYNEQFF.

This clonotype was seen ten or more times. This chain uses TRBV20-1 with TRBJ2-7, with unresolved D. This CDR3 spans 11 amino acids. The germline V and J ends were trimmed by 3 bases and 0 bases, with 3 bases remaining between them. CDR1 DFQATT and CDR2 SNEGSKA come from the germline V gene (reference sequence). DNA for the CDR3: TGCAGTGCTAGTTCCTCCTACGAGCAGTACTTC. Its translation: CSASSSYEQYF.

Many counts were recorded for this clonotype. The chain recombines TRBV7-9 with TRBJ1-1; TRBD1 might be the D (5 bases). Germline CDR1 reads SEHNR; CDR2 reads FQNEAQ (reference sequence). The germline V and J ends were trimmed by 4 bases and 3 bases, with 18 bases remaining between them. The CDR3 consists of 16 residues. The chain's CDR3 is CASSSTRGVWDTEAFF. The CDR3 coding sequence is TGTGCCAGCAGCTCCACACGAGGGGTGTGGGACACTGAAGCTTTCTTT.

This clonotype was seen many times. The gene calls are TRBV7-8 and TRBJ2-5, with 10 bases that match TRBD2. CDR3 length equals 20 residues. Trimming at V came to 2 bases and at J to 1 base, leaving 16 bases not matched to a gene. The V gene's germline CDR1 is SGHVS and CDR2 FQNEAQ. The CDR3 nucleotides read TGTGCCAGCAGCTTACTAGCGGGGGCCCTCCGGCGGGGGGGCCAAGAGACCCAGTACTTC. It is translated as CASSLLAGALRRGGQETQYF.

This clonotype has a count of ten or more. This sequence joins TRBV5-1 and TRBJ2-1; D gene ambiguous. The CDR3 has 14 amino acids. CDR1 is SGHRS and CDR2 is YFSETQ in the germline V gene. With 2 bases removed from V and 6 bases from J, the gap between germline ends came to 12 bases. The CDR3 reads CASSLSHWVNEQFF. The DNA of the CDR3 is TGCGCCAGCAGCTTAAGCCACTGGGTCAATGAGCAGTTCTTC. Looking up the rest from reference TRBV5-1 and TRBJ2-1 gives the full variable domain: KAGVTQTPRYLIKTRGQQVTLSCSPISGHRSVSWYQQTPGQGLQFLFEYFSETQRNKGNFPGRFSGRQFSNSRSEMNVSTLELGDSALYLCASSLSHWVNEQFFGPGTRLTVL.

At least ten counts were recorded for this clonotype. The rearrangement links TRBV20-1 to TRBJ2-3; 8 bases agree with TRBD2. The CDR3 length is 14 residues. V trimming: 3 bases; J trimming: 5 bases; junction bases outside the gene matches: 7. CDR1 is DFQATT, CDR2 SNEGSKA, per germline (reference sequence). CDR3 sequence (DNA): TGCAGTGCTAGCTCAGCGGGGGAAGAAGATACGCAGTATTTT. Translating it yields CSASSAGEEDTQYF.

This clonotype was seen ten or more times. V is TRBV7-9 and J is TRBJ2-3; 11 nucleotides agree with TRBD2. The ends lost 1 base at V and 2 bases at J; junction bases unmatched: 11. The CDR3 length is 19 residues. Per the germline V gene, CDR1 is SEHNR and CDR2 is FQNEAQ (reference sequence). In nucleotides, the CDR3 is TGTGCCAGCAGCTTAGTCTTTACTAGCGGGGGTACGTTCACAGATACGCAGTATTTT. Amino acid sequence: CASSLVFTSGGTFTDTQYF.

The chain recombines TRBV7-6 with TRBJ2-7, with D uncertain. The CDR3 is 14 amino acids. V lost 3 bases, J lost 5 bases, and 14 bases lay in between. From germline, CDR1 is SGHVS and CDR2 FNYEAQ. In nucleotides, the CDR3 is TGTGCCAGCAGCTTCGGTCGAACCCGGGACGAGCAGTACTTC. Residues: CASSFGRTRDEQYF.

This clonotype was recorded at least ten times. This chain uses TRBV28 with TRBJ2-1, with no clear D. Germline CDR1 is MDHEN and CDR2 is SYDVKM. Trimming pared 3 bases from V and 2 bases from J, leaving 8 bases between. The CDR3 has 14 residues. The CDR3 DNA is TGTGCCAGCAGTTTGATTGGTGCCTACAATGAGCAGTTCTTC. It encodes CASSLIGAYNEQFF.

This clonotype was seen at least ten times. V and J are TRBV9 and TRBJ1-6, with D perhaps TRBD1 (5 bases). The CDR3 is 15 residues long. In germline, CDR1 is SGDLS, CDR2 YYNGEE. V lost 6 bases and J 7 bases, leaving 17 bases between the germline ends. The chain's CDR3 is CASNSDGGPNSPLHF. CDR3 DNA: TGTGCCAGCAACTCCGACGGGGGTCCGAATTCACCCCTCCACTTT.

This clonotype was seen at least ten times. The chain has TRBV29-1 and TRBJ2-7; D is possibly TRBD2 (5 bases). The V end lost 2 bases, the J end lost 3 bases, and 8 bases lay between the germline ends. This CDR3 comprises 12 residues. The V gene's germline CDR1 is SQVTM and CDR2 ANQGSEA. The CDR3 nucleotides read TGCAGCGTTGAACTGGAGGACTACGAGCAGTACTTC. It yields the protein CSVELEDYEQYF.

The genes are TRBV20-1 and TRBJ1-1; perhaps TRBD1 as D (6 bases). The CDR3 loop spans 13 amino acids. Germline CDR1 DFQATT, CDR2 SNEGSKA (reference sequence). The V and J ends lost 6 bases and 5 bases respectively, with 16 bases between them. Here the CDR3 reads CSAPWGLGTEAFF. In DNA, the CDR3 is TGCAGTGCCCCCTGGGGGCTCGGGACTGAAGCTTTCTTT.

The sample holds a few counts of this clonotype. V is TRBV7-2 and J is TRBJ2-5, with TRBD2 matching over 8 bases. V trimming: 5 bases; J trimming: 5 bases; junction bases outside the gene matches: 16. Germline CDR1 is SGHTA and CDR2 is FQGNSA. CDR3 length: 17 residues. The CDR3 bases are TGTGCCAGCAGCCCGGGCGGTAACCGGGGGGGAGTGGAGACCCAGTACTTC. Translated, it gives CASSPGGNRGGVETQYF.

This clonotype was counted at least ten times. This rearrangement joins TRBV7-9 to TRBJ2-7, with TRBD2 matching 8 bases. The CDR3 extends over 16 amino acids. Germline V gives CDR1 SEHNR, CDR2 FQNEAQ (reference sequence). J lost 4 bases, V lost 4 bases, and 12 bases had no gene match. DNA of the CDR3: TGTGCCAGCAGCTGGACTGAGTCGGGAGGGCCTTACGAGCAGTACTTC. Its protein is CASSWTESGGPYEQYF. Full variable domain (missing parts from reference TRBV7-9 and TRBJ2-7): DTGVSQNPRHKITKRGQNVTFRCDPISEHNRLYWYRQTLGQGPEFLTYFQNEAQLEKSRLLSDRFSAERPKGSFSTLEIQRTEQGDSAMYLCASSWTESGGPYEQYFGPGTRLTVT.

This clonotype turned up a few times. The germline gene is not matched at one end of the junction; a read error may be the cause. The rearrangement joins TRBV5-1 to TRBJ1-5; D perhaps matches TRBD1 (6 bases). The germline V gene encodes CDR1 SGHRS and CDR2 YFSETQ. The length of the CDR3 is 14 residues. CDR3 DNA: TGCGCCAGCAGCTTGGTGGGGGCGGGTCAGCCCCAGAATTTT. Translating it yields CASSLVGAGQPQNF.

This clonotype has a count of ten or more. The J gene is TRBJ1-2, the V gene TRBV5-1, with D possibly being TRBD1 (5 bases). Germline V CDR1 and CDR2: SGHRS, YFSETQ. The CDR3 loop spans 14 amino acids. V gave up 0 bases and J gave up 6 bases, with 12 bases separating them. The chain's CDR3 is CASSLGDSRDGYTF. The CDR3 DNA reads TGCGCCAGCAGCTTGGGGGACTCAAGAGATGGCTACACCTTC.

Regarding this clonotype: Compared with germline, one end of the junction differs, possibly owing to a read error. The rearrangement joins TRBV20-1 to TRBJ1-5, with TRBD1 identical over 7 bases. This CDR3 spans 14 amino acids. Germline CDR1 reads DFQATT; CDR2 reads SNEGSKA (reference sequence). CDR3 region: CSATHHVGGQPQNF. The CDR3 bases are TGCAGTGCTACTCACCACGTAGGGGGACAGCCCCAGAATTTT.

This clonotype was detected a few times. This chain joins TRBV7-2 and TRBJ2-5; D unresolved. This CDR3 spans 14 amino acids. Germline CDR1 and CDR2: SGHTA and FQGNSA. Deletions cut 1 base from V and 5 bases from J, with 11 bases between. The DNA of the CDR3 is TGTGCCAGCAGCTTAGGTTTCGCCGTGGAGACCCAGTACTTC. Protein: CASSLGFAVETQYF.

This clonotype was observed at least ten times. The chain carries TRBV11-3 and TRBJ2-1; 8 positions match TRBD2. Trimming took 5 bases from V and 2 from J; bases not matched to a gene: 8. This CDR3 is 16 amino acids long. From germline, CDR1 is SGHNT and CDR2 YENEEA. CDR3 DNA sequence: TGTGCCAGCAGCCGGGCGGGACTAGGTCCCTACAATGAGCAGTTCTTC. It translates to CASSRAGLGPYNEQFF.

The chain combines TRBV27 with TRBJ1-6; D is ambiguous. The CDR3 is 12 amino acids. Germline CDR1 and CDR2: MNHEY and SMNVEV (reference sequence). V dropped 2 bases and J dropped 7 bases, with 3 bases sitting between them. CDR3 in amino acids: CASSLGNSPLHF. The CDR3 region has the DNA TGTGCCAGCAGTTTAGGGAATTCACCCCTCCACTTT.

This clonotype was seen ten or more times. The chain couples TRBV7-9 to TRBJ2-5; TRBD1 is a possible D gene (6 bases). Germline V gene sequence: CDR1 SEHNR, CDR2 FQNEAQ (reference sequence). The CDR3 has 15 residues. Trimming took 0 bases from V and 5 from J, leaving 13 bases between them. CDR3 loop: CASSLATRGHETQYF. The CDR3 DNA reads TGTGCCAGCAGCTTAGCGACCAGGGGACACGAGACCCAGTACTTC.

This clonotype was observed at least ten times. CDR3 bases: TGTGCCAGCAGTTACGGAGGGAATCAGCCCCAGCATTTT. Protein sequence: CASSYGGNQPQHF. V usage is TRBV6-6 and J usage is TRBJ1-5; D is uncertain. The V and J ends lost 2 bases and 4 bases respectively, with 6 bases between them. CDR1 and CDR2 from the germline V gene are MNHNY and SVGAGI (reference sequence). CDR3 length: 13 residues.

Concerning this clonotype: A single base separates this from a much larger clone, so it may be a read error. The rearrangement joins TRBV28 to TRBJ2-5; D might be TRBD1 (6 bases). Trimming left V 4 bases short and J 2 bases short, with 14 bases between. Germline V gives CDR1 MDHEN, CDR2 SYDVKM. This CDR3 has 15 amino acids. The CDR3 DNA is TGTGCCAGCAGTTCCCGGGCAGGGACACAAGAGACCCAGTACTTC. This gives the protein CASSSRAGTQETQYF.

This clonotype was seen at least ten times. V usage is TRBV11-2 and J usage is TRBJ2-5; 14 bases match TRBD2. In germline, CDR1 is SGHAT, CDR2 FQNNGV. The CDR3 spans 17 residues. V shed 5 bases, J shed 6 bases, and the junction held 11 bases outside the gene matches. Written as DNA, the CDR3 is TGTGCCAGCAGCCCCCGGACTAGCGGGGGGTCTAGGCAGACCCAGTACTTC. Amino acid sequence: CASSPRTSGGSRQTQYF. Filled out from reference TRBV11-2 and TRBJ2-5, the complete variable domain reads EAGVAQSPRYKIIEKRQSVAFWCNPISGHATLYWYQQILGQGPKLLIQFQNNGVVDDSQLPKDRFSAERLKGVDSTLKIQPAKLEDSAVYLCASSPRTSGGSRQTQYFGPGTRLLVL.

This clonotype showed up many times. The chain is built from TRBV20-1 and TRBJ2-1; the match to TRBD2 covers 12 bases. The V gene end was trimmed by 6 bases and the J gene end by 4 bases; junction bases not matched to a gene: 4. The germline gives CDR1 DFQATT, CDR2 SNEGSKA (reference sequence). The CDR3 contains 14 residues. The CDR3 loop reads CSARLAGDYNEQFF. The CDR3 DNA reads TGCAGTGCAAGACTAGCGGGAGATTACAATGAGCAGTTCTTC.